This T cell receptor (beta chain) is drawn from a study of T cells after yellow fever vaccination. In the study overall: For low cell numbers, libraries were made with SMART-Seq v4 Ultra Low Input.

Findings and caveats of the study: Clones that expanded after primary vaccination mostly reappeared after the booster (just under 98% CD4, 75% to 90% CD8).

Germline assignment: CDR1 SGHDN and CDR2 FVKESK. The CDR3 loop spans 15 amino acids. V was pared by 3 bases and J by 2 bases, with 7 bases of the junction left unmatched. A word on this clonotype: As yet, its antigen is unknown.

TCRdb itself ran the 5' RACE reads through MiXCR, one entry per CDR3 protein. This sample has approximately 510,000 distinct CDR3 sequences, with roughly 22% found just once. Sequencing used PBMCs, obtained roughly 23 days after the first yellow fever vaccination. V is TRBV14 and J is TRBJ2-7, with 7 positions matching TRBD1. This sequence was found in a man aged 18 to 30 who received the YFV17D yellow fever vaccine. CDR3 bases: TGTGCCAGCAGCCACCGACAGGGTCCGACCTACGAGCAGTACTTC. It specifies CASSHRQGPTYEQYF.